This TCR beta chain was captured by sequencing in a study of blood T cell repertoires in COVID-19. Background on the study: Sources were T cells, B-cell-depleted T cells, or PBMCs; the material itself was cDNA or gDNA.

The germline V gene has CDR1 SGHRS and CDR2 YFSETQ. The CDR3 sequence is 15 residues long. The ends were cut back, 1 base at V and 2 bases at J, with 12 bases in the middle. Per the original methods: Cell counts per sample came from amplifying reference gene primers. TCRdb keeps only in-frame clones here, not all; method: immunoSEQ multiplex PCR. D and trimming come from the DNA, and the V and J calls and clone size come from that table. The table has fewer than 150,000 clones, more than 80% seen once. This chain links TRBV5-1 with TRBJ1-2, with D tentatively TRBD1 (6 bases). The sequence was collected from a woman of 80 years or more in a cohort sampled during active or convalescent COVID-19. The sample comprised peripheral blood. CDR3 sequence: CASSLSGVMNYGYTF. DNA for the CDR3: TGCGCCAGCAGCTTGTCAGGGGTAATGAACTATGGCTACACCTTC.